This section outlines one TCR beta chain sequence together with its context. Its antigen is not identified. V shed 6 bases, J shed 0 bases, and the junction held 8 bases outside the gene matches. Germline assignment: CDR1 SNHLY and CDR2 FYNNEI. This CDR3 region has 16 residues. Vbeta (60) and Jbeta (13) primers were used in the PCR. Some clones are missing from TCRdb's copy, which holds only in-frame ones; the method was immunoSEQ multiplex PCR. The sample has over 150,000 clones, approximately 73% seen once; the top ten hold approximately 1.5%. This sample was included in a study of cytomegalovirus exposure and HLA in healthy donors. Whole-study results and caveats: In an earlier analysis, productive rearrangement rates for most beta V segments clustered near 90% or 30%. Three CMV-associated chains proved CMV antigen-specific in vitro. In a later analysis, a genetic analysis reported fewer productive-TCR N-insertions in an Asian-associated ancestry cluster than the cohort average.

The receptor was derived from a man in his fifties in good health and CMV-seronegative. The sample was PBMCs. The chain has TRBV2 and TRBJ1-1; TRBD1 agrees at 9 bases. The CDR3 DNA is TGTGCCAGCAGGACTTTTAGGACAGGGGTGAACACTGAAGCTTTCTTT. It yields the protein CASRTFRTGVNTEAFF. The variable domain in full, completed from reference TRBV2 and TRBJ1-1, reads EPEVTQTPSHQVTQMGQEVILRCVPISNHLYFYWYRQILGQKVEFLVSFYNNEISEKSEIFDDQFSVERPDGSNFTLKIRSTKLEDSAMYFCASRTFRTGVNTEAFFGQGTRLTVV.